One and the same sample provided the 9 T cell receptor beta chains below, sequenced in a study of blood T cell repertoires in COVID-19. Assay: immunoSEQ multiplex PCR; the TCRdb copy retains only in-frame clones and omits some. The sample shows approximately 200,000 clones, 82% of them seen only once. The source material was PBMCs or T cells enriched from blood (not recorded which). These TCRs come from a man between 40 and 49 years old who had recovered from COVID-19.

This clone was seen a handful of times. The V and J genes are TRBV28 and TRBJ2-7; TRBD2 matches 14 bases. The CDR3 runs to 18 residues. J was trimmed by 7 bases and V by 3 bases; bases with no gene match: 14. Germline V gene sequence: CDR1 MDHEN, CDR2 SYDVKM. As DNA, the CDR3 is TGTGCCAGCAGTTTGGGGTGGACTAGCGGGAGGATCATTATAGAGCAGTACTTC. Protein product: CASSLGWTSGRIIIEQYF. Filled out from reference TRBV28 and TRBJ2-7, the complete variable domain reads DVKVTQSSRYLVKRTGEKVFLECVQDMDHENMFWYRQDPGLGLRLIYFSYDVKMKEKGDIPEGYSVSREKKERFSLILESASTNQTSMYLCASSLGWTSGRIIIEQYFGPGTRLTVT.

The chain couples TRBV20-1 to TRBJ2-1; 9 bases align to TRBD2. The length of the CDR3 is 15 residues. Germline loops: CDR1 DFQATT, CDR2 SNEGSKA (reference sequence). V gave up 3 bases and J gave up 4 bases; unmatched junction bases: 7. CDR3 coding DNA: TGCAGTGCTAGTTTAGCGGGAGAAAGATACAATGAGCAGTTCTTC. It codes for CSASLAGERYNEQFF.

For the CDR3, the DNA is TGTGCCACTCCACTTAGACGGGAGTGGTGGGAGACCCAGTACTTC. Translating gives CATPLRREWWETQYF. The chain recombines TRBV19 with TRBJ2-5; D is possibly TRBD2 (6 bases). This CDR3 region has 15 residues. V gave up 10 bases and J gave up 5 bases, with 23 bases separating them. Looked up from germline, CDR1 is LNHDA and CDR2 is SQIVND (reference sequence).

The chain links TRBV20-1 to TRBJ1-4; D ambiguous. Germline CDR1 and CDR2: DFQATT and SNEGSKA (reference sequence). Trimming left V 3 bases short and J 8 bases short, with 13 bases between. The CDR3 has 13 amino acids. The CDR3 bases are TGCAGTGCTAGTGCCGGGGTTGACGAAAAACTGTTTTTT. Amino acid sequence: CSASAGVDEKLFF.

The chain couples TRBV6-5 to TRBJ1-6, with 8 bases lining up with TRBD1. The CDR3 runs 14 residues. The junction had 7 bases not matched to a gene; V was cut back by 6 bases and J by 9 bases. CDR1 and CDR2 (germline): MNHEY, SVGAGI. In DNA form, the CDR3 reads TGTGCCAGCAGGGACAGGGTATTGGGTTCACCCCTCCACTTT. It translates to CASRDRVLGSPLHF.

The V call is TRBV18, the J call TRBJ2-1, with D maybe TRBD2 (5 bases). CDR1 is KGHSH and CDR2 is LQKENI in the germline V gene. There are 12 residues in the CDR3. The CDR3 region is CASGPIAHEQFF. CDR3 in DNA: TGTGCAAGCGGTCCTATCGCTCATGAGCAGTTCTTC.

The J gene is TRBJ1-2, the V gene TRBV9; 7 positions match TRBD1. CDR3 length: 14 amino acids. Looked up from germline, CDR1 is SGDLS and CDR2 is YYNGEE. J gave up 1 base and V 4 bases, and 4 bases lay outside the gene matches. DNA of the CDR3: TGTGCCAGCAGCCCCACAGGGGATAACTATGGCTACACCTTC. Protein sequence: CASSPTGDNYGYTF.

This rearrangement joins TRBV3-1 (or the pseudogene TRBV3-2) to TRBJ2-1; 7 bases map to TRBD1. The CDR3 has 13 amino acids. The germline V gene has CDR1 LGHDT and CDR2 YNNKEL (reference sequence). Trimming took 8 bases from V and 9 from J; bases not matched to a gene: 10. The chain's CDR3 is CASLRGGEGEQFF. CDR3 DNA sequence: TGTGCCAGCCTCCGAGGGGGCGAGGGTGAGCAGTTCTTC.

V and J are TRBV19 and TRBJ1-3; the D gene is possibly TRBD1 (6 bases). Trimming removed 7 bases from V and 2 bases from J, with 15 bases in between. Germline CDR1 and CDR2: LNHDA and SQIVND (reference sequence). The CDR3 has 15 amino acids. The CDR3 coding sequence is TGTGCCAGTACCCTTAGGACAGCCACTGGAAACACCATATATTTT. Translating gives CASTLRTATGNTIYF.